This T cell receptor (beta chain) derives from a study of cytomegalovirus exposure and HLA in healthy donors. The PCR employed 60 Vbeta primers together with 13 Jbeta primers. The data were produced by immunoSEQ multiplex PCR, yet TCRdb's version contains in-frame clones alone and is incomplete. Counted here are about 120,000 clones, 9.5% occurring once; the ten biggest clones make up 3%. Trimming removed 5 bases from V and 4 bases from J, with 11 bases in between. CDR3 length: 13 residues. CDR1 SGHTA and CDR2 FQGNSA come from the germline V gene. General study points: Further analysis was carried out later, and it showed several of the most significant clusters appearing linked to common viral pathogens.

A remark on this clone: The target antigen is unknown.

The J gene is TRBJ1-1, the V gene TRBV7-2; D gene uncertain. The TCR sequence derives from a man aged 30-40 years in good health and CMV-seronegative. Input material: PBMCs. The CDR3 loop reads CASSHPPGTEAFF. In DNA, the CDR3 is TGTGCCAGCAGCCACCCCCCCGGCACTGAAGCTTTCTTT. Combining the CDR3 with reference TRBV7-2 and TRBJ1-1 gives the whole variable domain GAGVSQSPSNKVTEKGKDVELRCDPISGHTALYWYRQSLGQGLEFLIYFQGNSAPDKSGLPSDRFSAERTGGSVSTLTIQRTQQEDSAVYLCASSHPPGTEAFFGQGTRLTVV.